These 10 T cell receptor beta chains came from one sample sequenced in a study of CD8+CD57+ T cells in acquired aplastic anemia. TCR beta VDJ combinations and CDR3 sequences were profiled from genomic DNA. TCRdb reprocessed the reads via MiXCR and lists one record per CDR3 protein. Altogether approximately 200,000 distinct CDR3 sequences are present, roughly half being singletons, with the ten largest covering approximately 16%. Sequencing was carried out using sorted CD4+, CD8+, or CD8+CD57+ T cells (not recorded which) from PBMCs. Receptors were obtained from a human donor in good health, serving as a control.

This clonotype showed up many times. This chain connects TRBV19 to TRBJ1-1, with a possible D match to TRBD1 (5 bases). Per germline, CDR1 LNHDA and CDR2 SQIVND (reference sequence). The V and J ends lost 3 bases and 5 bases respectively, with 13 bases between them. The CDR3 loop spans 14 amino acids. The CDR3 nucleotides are TGTGCCAGTAGTATCATAGCGGAGGGGACTGAAGCTTTCTTT. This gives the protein CASSIIAEGTEAFF.

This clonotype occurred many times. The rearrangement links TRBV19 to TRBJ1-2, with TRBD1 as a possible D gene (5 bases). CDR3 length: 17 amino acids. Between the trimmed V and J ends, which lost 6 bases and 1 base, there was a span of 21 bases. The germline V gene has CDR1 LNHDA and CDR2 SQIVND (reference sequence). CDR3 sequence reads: CASSPSRGLIGNYGYTF. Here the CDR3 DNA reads TGTGCCAGTAGCCCCAGCCGGGGGTTGATCGGTAACTATGGCTACACCTTC.

CDR3 sequence: CAVGRSSYEQYF. CDR3 bases: TGTGCCGTGGGGCGGAGCTCCTACGAGCAGTACTTC. The V gene is TRBV6-6, the J gene TRBJ2-7; a possible D gene is TRBD1 (5 bases). In germline, CDR1 is MNHNY, CDR2 SVGAGI (reference sequence). Trimming pared 11 bases from V and 0 bases from J, leaving 11 bases between. This CDR3 spans 12 amino acids.

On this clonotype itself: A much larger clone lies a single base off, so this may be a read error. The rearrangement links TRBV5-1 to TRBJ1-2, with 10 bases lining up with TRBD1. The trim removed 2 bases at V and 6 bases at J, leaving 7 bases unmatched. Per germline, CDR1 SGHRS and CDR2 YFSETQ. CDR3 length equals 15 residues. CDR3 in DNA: TGCGCCAGCAGCTTATTGACAGGGGGCGACCATGGCTACACCTTC. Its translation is CASSLLTGGDHGYTF.

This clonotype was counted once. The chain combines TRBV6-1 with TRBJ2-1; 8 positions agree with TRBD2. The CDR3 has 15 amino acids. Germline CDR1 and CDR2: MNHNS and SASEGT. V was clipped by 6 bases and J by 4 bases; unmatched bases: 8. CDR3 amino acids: CASSAPGGGYNEQFF. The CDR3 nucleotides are TGTGCCAGCAGCGCTCCGGGGGGGGGTTACAATGAGCAGTTCTTC.

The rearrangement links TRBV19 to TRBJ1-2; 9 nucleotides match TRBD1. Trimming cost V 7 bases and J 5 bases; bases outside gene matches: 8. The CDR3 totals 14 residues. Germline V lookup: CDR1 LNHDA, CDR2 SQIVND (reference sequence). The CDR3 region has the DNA TGTGCCAGTAAGGAGTCGGACAGGGGTTATGGCTACACCTTC. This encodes CASKESDRGYGYTF. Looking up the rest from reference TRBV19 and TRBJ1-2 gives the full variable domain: DGGITQSPKYLFRKEGQNVTLSCEQNLNHDAMYWYRQDPGQGLRLIYYSQIVNDFQKGDIAEGYSVSREKKESFPLTVTSAQKNPTAFYLCASKESDRGYGYTFGSGTRLTVV.

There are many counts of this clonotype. DNA of the CDR3: TGTGCCAGCAGCTTAGTTGGAGTTTGGGGCAATCAGCCCCAGCATTTT. It specifies CASSLVGVWGNQPQHF. The chain is built from TRBV7-2 and TRBJ1-5; D is unclear. The CDR3 is 16 residues long. Germline CDR1 reads SGHTA; CDR2 reads FQGNSA. Trimming stripped 1 base from V and 2 bases from J, with 12 bases between.

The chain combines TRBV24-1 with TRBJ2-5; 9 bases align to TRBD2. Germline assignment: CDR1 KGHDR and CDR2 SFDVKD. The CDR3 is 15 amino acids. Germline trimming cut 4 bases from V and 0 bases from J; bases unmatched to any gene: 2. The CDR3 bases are TGTGCCACCAGTGAGCTAGCGGGGTACCAAGAGACCCAGTACTTC. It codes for CATSELAGYQETQYF.

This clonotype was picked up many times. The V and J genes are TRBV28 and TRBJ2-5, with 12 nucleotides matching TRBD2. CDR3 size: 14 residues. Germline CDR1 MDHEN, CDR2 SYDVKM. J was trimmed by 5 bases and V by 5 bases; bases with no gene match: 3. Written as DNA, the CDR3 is TGTGCCAGCAGTCTCACTAGCGGGGGGGAGACCCAGTACTTC. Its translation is CASSLTSGGETQYF.

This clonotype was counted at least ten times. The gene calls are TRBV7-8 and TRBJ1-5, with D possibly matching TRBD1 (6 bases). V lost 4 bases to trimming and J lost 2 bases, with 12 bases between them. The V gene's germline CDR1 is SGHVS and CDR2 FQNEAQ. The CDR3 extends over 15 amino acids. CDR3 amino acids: CASSWAAGGNQPQHF. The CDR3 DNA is TGTGCCAGCAGCTGGGCGGCAGGGGGCAATCAGCCCCAGCATTTT.